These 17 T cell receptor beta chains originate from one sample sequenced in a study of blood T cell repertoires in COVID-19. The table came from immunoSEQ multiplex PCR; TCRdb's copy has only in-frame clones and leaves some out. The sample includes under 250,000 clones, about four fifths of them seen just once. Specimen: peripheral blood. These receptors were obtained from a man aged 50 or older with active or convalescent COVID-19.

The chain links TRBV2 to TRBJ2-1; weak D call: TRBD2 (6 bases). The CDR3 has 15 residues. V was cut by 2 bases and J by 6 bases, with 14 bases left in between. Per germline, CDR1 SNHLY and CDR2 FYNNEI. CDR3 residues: CASSERLGVGNEQFF. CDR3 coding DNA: TGTGCCAGCAGTGAAAGACTAGGGGTAGGCAATGAGCAGTTCTTC.

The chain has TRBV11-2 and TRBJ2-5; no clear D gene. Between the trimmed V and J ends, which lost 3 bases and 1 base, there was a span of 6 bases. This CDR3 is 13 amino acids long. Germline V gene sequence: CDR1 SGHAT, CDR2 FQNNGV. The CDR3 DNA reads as TGTGCCAGCAGCTTTTCCCTCCAAGAGACCCAGTACTTC. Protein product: CASSFSLQETQYF. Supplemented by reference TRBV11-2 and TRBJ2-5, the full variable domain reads EAGVAQSPRYKIIEKRQSVAFWCNPISGHATLYWYQQILGQGPKLLIQFQNNGVVDDSQLPKDRFSAERLKGVDSTLKIQPAKLEDSAVYLCASSFSLQETQYFGPGTRLLVL.

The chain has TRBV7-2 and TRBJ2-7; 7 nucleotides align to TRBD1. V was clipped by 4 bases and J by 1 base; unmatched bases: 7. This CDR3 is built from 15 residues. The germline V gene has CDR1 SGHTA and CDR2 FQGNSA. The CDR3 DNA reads TGTGCCAGCAGCTCACCGGGACAGTCTTCCTACGAGCAGTACTTC. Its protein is CASSSPGQSSYEQYF. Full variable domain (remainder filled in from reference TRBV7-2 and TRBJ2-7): GAGVSQSPSNKVTEKGKDVELRCDPISGHTALYWYRQSLGQGLEFLIYFQGNSAPDKSGLPSDRFSAERTGGSVSTLTIQRTQQEDSAVYLCASSSPGQSSYEQYFGPGTRLTVT.

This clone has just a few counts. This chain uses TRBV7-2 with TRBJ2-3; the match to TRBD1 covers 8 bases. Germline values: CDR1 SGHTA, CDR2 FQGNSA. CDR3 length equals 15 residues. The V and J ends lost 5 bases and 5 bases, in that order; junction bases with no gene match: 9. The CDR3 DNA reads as TGTGCCAGCAGCCTCATGGGCAGGGGGCAAGATACGCAGTATTTT. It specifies CASSLMGRGQDTQYF.

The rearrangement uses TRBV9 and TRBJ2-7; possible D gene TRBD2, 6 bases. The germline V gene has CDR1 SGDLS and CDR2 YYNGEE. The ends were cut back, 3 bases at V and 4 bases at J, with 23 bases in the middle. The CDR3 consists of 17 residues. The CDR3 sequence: CASSASLIHLGGYEQYF. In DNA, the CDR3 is TGTGCCAGCAGCGCCTCCCTGATTCATCTCGGGGGTTACGAGCAGTACTTC.

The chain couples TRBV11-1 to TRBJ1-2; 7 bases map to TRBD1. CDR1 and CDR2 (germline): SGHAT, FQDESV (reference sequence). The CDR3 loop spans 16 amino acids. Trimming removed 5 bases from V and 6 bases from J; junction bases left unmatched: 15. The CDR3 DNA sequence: TGTGCCAGCAGCCTAGAGGGACAGCAGCGGCCCGATGGCTACACCTTC. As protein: CASSLEGQQRPDGYTF.

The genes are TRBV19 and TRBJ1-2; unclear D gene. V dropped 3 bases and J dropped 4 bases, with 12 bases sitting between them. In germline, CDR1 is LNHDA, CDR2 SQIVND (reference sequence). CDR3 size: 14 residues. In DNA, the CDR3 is TGTGCCAGTAGTATGGGCAGCTCGATCTATGGCTACACCTTC. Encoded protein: CASSMGSSIYGYTF.

This CDR3 is CASRLDQDRANQPQHF. CDR3 bases: TGTGCCAGCAGACTGGACCAAGACAGGGCCAATCAGCCCCAGCATTTT. The rearrangement joins TRBV28 to TRBJ1-5, with TRBD1 identical over 7 bases. V lost 6 bases and J lost 3; bases outside the gene matches: 11. The CDR3 is made up of 16 amino acids. CDR1 MDHEN and CDR2 SYDVKM come from the germline V gene.

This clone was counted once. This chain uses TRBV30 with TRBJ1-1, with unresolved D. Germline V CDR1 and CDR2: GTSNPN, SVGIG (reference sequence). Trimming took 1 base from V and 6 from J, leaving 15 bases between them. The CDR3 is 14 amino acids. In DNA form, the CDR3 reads TGTGCCTGGAGTGCGGTCCGGGAAAGGGCTGAAGCTTTCTTT. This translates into CAWSAVRERAEAFF.

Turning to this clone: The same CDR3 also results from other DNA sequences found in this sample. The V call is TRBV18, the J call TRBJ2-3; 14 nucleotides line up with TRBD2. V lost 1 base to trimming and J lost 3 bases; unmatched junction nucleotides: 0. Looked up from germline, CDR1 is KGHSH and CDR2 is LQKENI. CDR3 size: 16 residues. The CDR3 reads CASSPRLAGGTDTQYF. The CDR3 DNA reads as TGTGCCAGCTCACCACGACTAGCGGGGGGGACAGATACGCAGTATTTT.

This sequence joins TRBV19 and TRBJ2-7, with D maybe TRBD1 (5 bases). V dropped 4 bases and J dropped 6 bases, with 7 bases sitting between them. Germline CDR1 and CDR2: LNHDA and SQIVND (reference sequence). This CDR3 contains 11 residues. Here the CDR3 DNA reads TGTGCCAGTAGTACAGGGCGCGAGCAGTACTTC. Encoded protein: CASSTGREQYF.

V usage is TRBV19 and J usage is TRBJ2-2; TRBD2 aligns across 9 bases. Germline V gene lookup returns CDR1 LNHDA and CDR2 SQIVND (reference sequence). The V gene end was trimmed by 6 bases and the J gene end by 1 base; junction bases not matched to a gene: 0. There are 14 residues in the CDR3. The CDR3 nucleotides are TGTGCCAGTAGGACTAGCGGGAACACCGGGGAGCTGTTTTTT. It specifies CASRTSGNTGELFF.

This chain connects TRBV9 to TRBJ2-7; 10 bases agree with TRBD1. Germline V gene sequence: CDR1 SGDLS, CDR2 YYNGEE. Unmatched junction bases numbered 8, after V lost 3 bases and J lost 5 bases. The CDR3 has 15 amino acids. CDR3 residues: CASSASGTGDHEQYF. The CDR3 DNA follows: TGTGCCAGCAGCGCCTCCGGGACAGGGGATCACGAGCAGTACTTC.

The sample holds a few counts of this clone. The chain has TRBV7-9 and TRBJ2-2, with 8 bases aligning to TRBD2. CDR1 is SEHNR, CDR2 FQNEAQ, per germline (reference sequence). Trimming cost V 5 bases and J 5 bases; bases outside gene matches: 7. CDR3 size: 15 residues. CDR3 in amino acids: CASSLRGGLTGELFF. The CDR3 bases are TGTGCCAGCAGCCTCCGGGGGGGGCTTACCGGGGAGCTGTTTTTT.

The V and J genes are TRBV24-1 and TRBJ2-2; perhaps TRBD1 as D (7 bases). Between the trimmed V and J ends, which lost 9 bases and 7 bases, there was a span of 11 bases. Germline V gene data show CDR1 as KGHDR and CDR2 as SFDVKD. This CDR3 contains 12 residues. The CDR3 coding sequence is TGTGCCACCCAGGGGGAGGTCGGGGAGCTGTTTTTT. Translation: CATQGEVGELFF.

CDR3 loop: CASSYSTERWADTQYF. The CDR3 bases are TGTGCCAGCAGTTACTCGACGGAGCGGTGGGCAGATACGCAGTATTTT. V gene TRBV6-2 or TRBV6-3 combines with J gene TRBJ2-3; D might be TRBD2 (5 bases). The CDR3 consists of 16 residues. The germline V and J ends were trimmed by 0 bases and 4 bases, with 14 bases remaining between them. In germline, CDR1 is MNHEY, CDR2 SVGEGT.

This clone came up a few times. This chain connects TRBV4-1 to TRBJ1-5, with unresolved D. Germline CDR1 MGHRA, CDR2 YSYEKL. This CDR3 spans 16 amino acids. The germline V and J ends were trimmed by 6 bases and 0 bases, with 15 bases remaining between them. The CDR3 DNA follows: TGCGCCAGCAGGGACCGGACGGGAAATAGCAATCAGCCCCAGCATTTT. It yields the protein CASRDRTGNSNQPQHF.